The text below deals with one TCR beta chain. Its antigen is unknown. The record originates from a study of Ad26.COV2.S vaccination and SARS-CoV-2 variants. Study-wide points: Similar non-spike TCR breadth was seen in vaccine and placebo recipients. Substantial breadth in spike-specific CD8+ and CD4+ T cell responses was reportedly seen after vaccination.

The V gene's germline CDR1 is MNHEY and CDR2 SMNVEV (reference sequence). Trimming at V came to 1 base and at J to 8 bases, leaving 11 bases not matched to a gene. The CDR3 has 16 residues. Produced via immunoSEQ multiplex PCR; TCRdb's table is partial and in-frame only. The sample has 75,000 to 100,000 clones, less than 85% seen once. This sequence joins TRBV27 and TRBJ2-1; TRBD2 agrees at 7 bases. The receptor comes from a human donor who had recovered from COVID-19. This material consisted of peripheral blood, taken after recovery from COVID-19. The CDR3 nucleotides are TGTGCCAGCAGTTTATTATGGGAGGGCCTCCCGTATGAGCAGTTCTTC. This sequence encodes CASSLLWEGLPYEQFF.